The present entry profiles one T cell receptor (beta chain) with its context. What it recognizes is unknown. This sample includes further DNA sequences coding for the same CDR3. CD4+ or CD8+ T cells were sorted as naive CD45RA+ or memory CD45RO+. This table comes from immunoSEQ multiplex PCR, and its TCRdb copy is limited to in-frame clones, with some not included. The sample holds some 35,000 clones; roughly 89% are singletons and the top ten take just over 0.06%. This entry is derived from a study of regulatory dendritic cells for organ transplantation. Study-level results: Memory T cells were less diverse than naive, with memory CD8+ most oligoclonal. Among resting subsets, memory CD8+ cells contained the most alloreactive clonotypes.

From germline, CDR1 is MDHEN and CDR2 SYDVKM. CDR3 length equals 12 residues. V shed 1 base and J shed 4 bases, with 5 bases lying between them. Sample: naive CD4+ T cells from blood. Described subset: CD45RA+ naive T cells. This clonotype was sampled from a human donor in good health. The V and J genes are TRBV28 and TRBJ2-7; tentative D call: TRBD2 (5 bases). CDR3 DNA sequence: TGTGCCAGCAGTTTATCGGGGTACGAGCAGTACTTC. It yields the protein CASSLSGYEQYF.